The entry below describes one T cell receptor (beta chain). No antigen is known for it. The CDR3 totals 13 residues. The germline V and J ends were trimmed by 6 bases and 4 bases, with 10 bases remaining between them. The germline V gene encodes CDR1 SNHLY and CDR2 FYNNEI. This sample is part of a study of T cells in Graves' hyperthyroidism and ophthalmopathy. Overall study results and limits: The model identified upcoming ophthalmopathy a median about 7.1 months ahead of onset.

Template material for amplifying TCR beta CDR3 regions consisted of RNA transcripts. TCR CDR3 regions were first amplified by RT-PCR with HTBI primers. TCRdb fed the multiplex PCR reads into MiXCR, producing one record per CDR3 protein. The data hold about 480,000 distinct CDR3 sequences, with roughly an eighth observed a single time. The V and J genes are TRBV2 and TRBJ1-5; D is uncertain. The clonotype comes from a woman younger than 30 with Graves' hyperthyroidism. Sequencing used blood. The CDR3 protein is CASSLFRNQPQHF. CDR3 nucleotides: TGTGCCAGCAGCTTGTTTAGAAATCAGCCCCAGCATTTT.